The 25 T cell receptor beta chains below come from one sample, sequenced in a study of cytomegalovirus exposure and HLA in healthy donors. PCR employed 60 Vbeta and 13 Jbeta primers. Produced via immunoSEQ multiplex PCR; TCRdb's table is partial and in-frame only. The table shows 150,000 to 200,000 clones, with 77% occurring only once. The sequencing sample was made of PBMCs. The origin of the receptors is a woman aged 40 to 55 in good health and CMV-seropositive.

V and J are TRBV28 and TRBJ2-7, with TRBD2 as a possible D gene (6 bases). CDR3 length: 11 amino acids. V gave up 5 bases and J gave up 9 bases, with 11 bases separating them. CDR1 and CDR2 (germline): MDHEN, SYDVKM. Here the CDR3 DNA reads TGTGCCAGCAGTATTCGGGAGTTGCAGTACTTC. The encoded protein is CASSIRELQYF.

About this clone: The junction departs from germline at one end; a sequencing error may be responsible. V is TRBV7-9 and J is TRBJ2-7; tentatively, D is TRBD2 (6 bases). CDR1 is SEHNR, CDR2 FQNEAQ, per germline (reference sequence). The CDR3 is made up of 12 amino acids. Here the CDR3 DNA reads TGTTCCAGCTCCGGGGGAAACGACGAGCAGTACTTC. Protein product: CSSSGGNDEQYF.

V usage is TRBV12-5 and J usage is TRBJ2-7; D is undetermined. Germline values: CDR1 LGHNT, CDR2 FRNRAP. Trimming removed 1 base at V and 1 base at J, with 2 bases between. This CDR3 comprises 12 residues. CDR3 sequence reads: CASGLASYEQYF. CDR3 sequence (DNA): TGTGCTAGTGGTTTGGCTTCCTACGAGCAGTACTTC.

For the CDR3, the DNA is TGTGCCACCAGCAGAGATCTACCAGGACAGGGGCGCAATCAGCCCCAGCATTTT. The encoded protein is CATSRDLPGQGRNQPQHF. V and J are TRBV15 and TRBJ1-5, with 9 bases that match TRBD1. Germline V CDR1 and CDR2: LNHNV, YYDKDF (reference sequence). The CDR3 contains 18 residues. Trimming removed 0 bases from V and 2 bases from J; junction bases left unmatched: 8.

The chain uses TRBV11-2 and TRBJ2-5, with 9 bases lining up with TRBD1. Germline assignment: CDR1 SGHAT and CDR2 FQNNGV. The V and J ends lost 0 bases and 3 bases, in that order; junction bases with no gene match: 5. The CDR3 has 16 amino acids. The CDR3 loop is CASSLDLQGAKETQYF. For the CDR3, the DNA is TGTGCCAGCAGCTTAGATCTACAGGGGGCTAAAGAGACCCAGTACTTC.

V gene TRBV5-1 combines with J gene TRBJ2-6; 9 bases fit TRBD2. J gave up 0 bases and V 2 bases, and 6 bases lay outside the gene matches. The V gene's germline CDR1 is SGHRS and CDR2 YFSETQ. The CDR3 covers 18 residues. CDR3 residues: CASSLMAGGISGANVLTF. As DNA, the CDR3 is TGCGCCAGCAGCTTAATGGCGGGGGGGATCTCTGGGGCCAACGTCCTGACTTTC.

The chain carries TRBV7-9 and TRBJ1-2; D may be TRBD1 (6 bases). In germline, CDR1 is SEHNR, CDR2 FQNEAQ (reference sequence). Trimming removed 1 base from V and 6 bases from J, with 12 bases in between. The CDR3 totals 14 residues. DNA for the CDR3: TGTGCCAGCAGCTTAGTCGGGGGGGGCGATGGCTACACCTTC. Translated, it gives CASSLVGGGDGYTF.

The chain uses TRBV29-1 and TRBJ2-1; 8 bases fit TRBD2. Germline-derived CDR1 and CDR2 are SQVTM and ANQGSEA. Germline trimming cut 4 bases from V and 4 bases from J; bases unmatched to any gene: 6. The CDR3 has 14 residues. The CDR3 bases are TGCAGCGTTGCAGCGGGAGTTGGGTACAATGAGCAGTTCTTC. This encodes CSVAAGVGYNEQFF.

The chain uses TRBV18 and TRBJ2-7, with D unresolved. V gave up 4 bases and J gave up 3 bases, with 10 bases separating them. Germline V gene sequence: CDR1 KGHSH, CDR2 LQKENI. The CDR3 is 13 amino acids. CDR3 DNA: TGTGCCAGCTCACTCCAGACGGGCTACGAGCAGTACTTC. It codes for CASSLQTGYEQYF.

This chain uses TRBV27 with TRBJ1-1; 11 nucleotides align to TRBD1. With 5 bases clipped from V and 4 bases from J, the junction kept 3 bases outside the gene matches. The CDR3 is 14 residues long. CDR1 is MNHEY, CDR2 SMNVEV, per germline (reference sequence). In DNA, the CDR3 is TGTGCCAGCAGTCGGGACAGGGGGATCACTGAAGCTTTCTTT. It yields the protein CASSRDRGITEAFF.

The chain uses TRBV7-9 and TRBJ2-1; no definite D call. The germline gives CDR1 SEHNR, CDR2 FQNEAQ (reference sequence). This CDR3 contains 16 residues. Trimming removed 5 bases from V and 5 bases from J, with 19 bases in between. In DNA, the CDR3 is TGTGCCAGCAGCGATATCGTCCTAGGTAATAACAATGAGCAGTTCTTC. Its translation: CASSDIVLGNNNEQFF.

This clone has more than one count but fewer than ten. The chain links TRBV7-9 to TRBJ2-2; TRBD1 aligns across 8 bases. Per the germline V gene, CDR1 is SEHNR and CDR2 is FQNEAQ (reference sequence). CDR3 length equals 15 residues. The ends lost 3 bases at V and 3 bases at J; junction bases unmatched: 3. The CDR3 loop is CASSLRTGYTGELFF. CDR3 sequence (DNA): TGTGCCAGCAGCTTGAGGACAGGGTACACCGGGGAGCTGTTTTTT.

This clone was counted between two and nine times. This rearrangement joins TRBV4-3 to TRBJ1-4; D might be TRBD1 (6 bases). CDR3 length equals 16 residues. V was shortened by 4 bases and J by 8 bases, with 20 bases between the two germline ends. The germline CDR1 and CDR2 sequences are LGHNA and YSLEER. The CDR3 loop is CASSRSQGRAEEKLFF. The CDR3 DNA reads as TGCGCCAGCAGCCGGAGTCAGGGGCGGGCAGAGGAAAAACTGTTTTTT.

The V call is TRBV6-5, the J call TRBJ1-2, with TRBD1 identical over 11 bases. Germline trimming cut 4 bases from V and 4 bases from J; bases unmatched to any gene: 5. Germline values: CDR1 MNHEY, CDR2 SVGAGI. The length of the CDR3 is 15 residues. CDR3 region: CASSLGTGGFYGYTF. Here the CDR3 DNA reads TGTGCCAGCAGTTTGGGGACAGGGGGATTCTATGGCTACACCTTC.

DNA of the CDR3: TGCAGCGTTCTCAGGGTGGGCACTGAAGCTTTCTTT. Translated, it gives CSVLRVGTEAFF. The chain carries TRBV29-1 and TRBJ1-1, with D maybe TRBD1 (5 bases). The CDR3 is 12 amino acids. Germline assignment: CDR1 SQVTM and CDR2 ANQGSEA. The V gene lost 5 bases and the J gene lost 4 bases, with 11 bases spanning the gap.

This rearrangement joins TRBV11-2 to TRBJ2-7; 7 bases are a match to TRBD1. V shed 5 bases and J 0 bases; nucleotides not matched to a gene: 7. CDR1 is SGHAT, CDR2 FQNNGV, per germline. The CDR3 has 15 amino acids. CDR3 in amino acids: CASSAPGTVSYEQYF. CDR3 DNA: TGTGCCAGCAGCGCGCCCGGGACAGTCTCCTACGAGCAGTACTTC. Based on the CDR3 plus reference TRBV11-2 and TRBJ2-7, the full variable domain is EAGVAQSPRYKIIEKRQSVAFWCNPISGHATLYWYQQILGQGPKLLIQFQNNGVVDDSQLPKDRFSAERLKGVDSTLKIQPAKLEDSAVYLCASSAPGTVSYEQYFGPGTRLTVT.

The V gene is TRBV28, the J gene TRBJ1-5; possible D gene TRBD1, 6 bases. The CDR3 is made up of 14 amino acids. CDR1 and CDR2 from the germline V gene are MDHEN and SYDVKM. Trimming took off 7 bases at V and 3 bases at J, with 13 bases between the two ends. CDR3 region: CASISGDTNQPQHF. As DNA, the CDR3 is TGTGCCAGCATCTCTGGGGACACCAATCAGCCCCAGCATTTT.

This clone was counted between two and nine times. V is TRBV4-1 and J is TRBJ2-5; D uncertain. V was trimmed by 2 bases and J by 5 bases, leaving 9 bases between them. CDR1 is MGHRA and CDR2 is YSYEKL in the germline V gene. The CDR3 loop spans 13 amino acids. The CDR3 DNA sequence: TGCGCCAGCAGCCAACGATCTGGCGAGACCCAGTACTTC. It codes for CASSQRSGETQYF.

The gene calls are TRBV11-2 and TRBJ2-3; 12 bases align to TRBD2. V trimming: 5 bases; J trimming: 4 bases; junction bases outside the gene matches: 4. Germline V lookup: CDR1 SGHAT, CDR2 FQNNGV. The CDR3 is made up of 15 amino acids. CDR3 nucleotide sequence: TGTGCCAGCAGCCTGACTAGCGGGGGCGCAGATACGCAGTATTTT. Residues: CASSLTSGGADTQYF.

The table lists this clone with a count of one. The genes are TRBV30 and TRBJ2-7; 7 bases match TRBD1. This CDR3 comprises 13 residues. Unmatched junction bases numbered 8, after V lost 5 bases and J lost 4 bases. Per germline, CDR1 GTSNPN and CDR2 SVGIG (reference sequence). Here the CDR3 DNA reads TGTGCCTGGGGCCGGGACAGCCCTTACGAGCAGTACTTC. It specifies CAWGRDSPYEQYF.

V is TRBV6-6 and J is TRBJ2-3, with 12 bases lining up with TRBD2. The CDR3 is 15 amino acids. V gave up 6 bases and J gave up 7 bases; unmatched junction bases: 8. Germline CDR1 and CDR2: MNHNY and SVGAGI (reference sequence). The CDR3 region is CASSDRLAGVNTQYF. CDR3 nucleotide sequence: TGTGCCAGCAGCGACCGACTAGCGGGAGTGAATACGCAGTATTTT.

The CDR3 protein is CASSEGANYGYTF. In nucleotides, the CDR3 is TGTGCCAGCAGTGAGGGGGCCAACTATGGCTACACCTTC. The chain uses TRBV6-1 and TRBJ1-2, with D perhaps matching TRBD1 (6 bases). Trimming took 3 bases from V and 2 from J, leaving 7 bases between them. Looked up from germline, CDR1 is MNHNS and CDR2 is SASEGT. This CDR3 region has 13 residues.

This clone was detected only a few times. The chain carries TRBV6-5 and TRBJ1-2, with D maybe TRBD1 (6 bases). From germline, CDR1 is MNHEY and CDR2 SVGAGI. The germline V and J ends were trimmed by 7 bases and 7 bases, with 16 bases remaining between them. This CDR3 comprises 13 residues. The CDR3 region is CASTPGGAAGYTF. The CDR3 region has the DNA TGTGCCAGCACCCCTGGGGGGGCGGCTGGCTACACCTTC.

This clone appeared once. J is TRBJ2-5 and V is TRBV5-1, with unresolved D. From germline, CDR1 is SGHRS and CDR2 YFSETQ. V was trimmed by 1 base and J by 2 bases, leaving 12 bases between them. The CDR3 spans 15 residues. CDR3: CASSLNAVGQETQYF. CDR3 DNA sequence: TGCGCCAGCAGCTTGAACGCGGTTGGGCAAGAGACCCAGTACTTC.

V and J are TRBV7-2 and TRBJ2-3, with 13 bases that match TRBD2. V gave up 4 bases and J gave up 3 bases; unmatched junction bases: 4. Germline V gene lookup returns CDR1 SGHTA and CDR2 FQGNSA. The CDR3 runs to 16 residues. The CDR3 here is CASSSGTSGKTDTQYF. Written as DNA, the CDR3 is TGTGCCAGCAGCTCCGGGACTAGCGGGAAGACAGATACGCAGTATTTT.